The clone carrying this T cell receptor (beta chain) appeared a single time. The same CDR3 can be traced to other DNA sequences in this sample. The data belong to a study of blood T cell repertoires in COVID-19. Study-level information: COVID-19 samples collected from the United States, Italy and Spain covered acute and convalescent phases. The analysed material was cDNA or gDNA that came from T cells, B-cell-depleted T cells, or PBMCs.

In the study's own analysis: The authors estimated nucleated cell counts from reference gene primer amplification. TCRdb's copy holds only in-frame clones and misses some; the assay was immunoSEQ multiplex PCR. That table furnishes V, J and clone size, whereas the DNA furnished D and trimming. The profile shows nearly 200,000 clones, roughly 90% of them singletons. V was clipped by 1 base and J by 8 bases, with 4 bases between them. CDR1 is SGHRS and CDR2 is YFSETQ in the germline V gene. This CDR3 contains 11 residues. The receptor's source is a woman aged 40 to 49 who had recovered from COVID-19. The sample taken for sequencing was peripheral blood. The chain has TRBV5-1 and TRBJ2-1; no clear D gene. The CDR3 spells CASSLSDEQFF. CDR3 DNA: TGCGCCAGCAGCTTGTCAGATGAGCAGTTCTTC.